This TCR beta chain was retrieved from a study of T-cell memory formation after mild COVID-19. Study summary: Largely donor-specific TCR clusters were found.

TCRdb re-called the 5' RACE reads with MiXCR, one entry per CDR3 protein. The data hold 450,000 to 700,000 distinct CDR3 sequences, with roughly 17% observed a single time. CDR3 length: 16 amino acids. In germline, CDR1 is MGHRA, CDR2 YSYEKL. Trimming cost V 1 base and J 6 bases, with 15 bases left between them. This TCR derives from an adult woman who had mild COVID-19 (a few samples of this study predate the infection). Cell type and time point are not known. The sample taken for sequencing was PBMCs or a T cell subset sorted from them (not recorded which). The chain links TRBV4-1 to TRBJ1-4; D ambiguous. CDR3 region: CASSQGERTDDEKLFF. The CDR3 DNA reads as TGCGCCAGCAGCCAAGGGGAGCGGACGGACGATGAAAAACTGTTTTTT.